One and the same sample provided the 17 T cell receptor beta chains below, sequenced in a study of T cell responses to AZD1222 COVID-19 vaccine. TCRdb's copy holds only in-frame clones and misses some; the assay was immunoSEQ multiplex PCR. The table includes 120,000 or so clones, roughly 91% detected once. The source material was peripheral blood, sampled on day 0 of AZD1222 vaccination. The receptor set was obtained from an adult in good health.

The chain joins TRBV4-2 to TRBJ1-3; TRBD1 matches 9 bases. CDR1 LGHNA and CDR2 YNFKEQ come from the germline V gene. There are 18 residues in the CDR3. V was pared by 4 bases and J by 0 bases, with 10 bases of the junction left unmatched. CDR3 region: CASSLRSGQGDSGNTIYF. Written as DNA, the CDR3 is TGTGCCAGCAGCCTACGATCGGGACAGGGAGACTCTGGAAACACCATATATTTT.

This chain uses TRBV7-2 with TRBJ2-7; either TRBD1 or TRBD2 may fit D (5 bases each). Germline assignment: CDR1 SGHTA and CDR2 FQGNSA. CDR3 length: 14 amino acids. Trimming left V 4 bases short and J 2 bases short, with 12 bases between. The CDR3 reads CASSSRDGPYEQYF. Here the CDR3 DNA reads TGTGCCAGCAGCTCCCGGGACGGCCCCTACGAGCAGTACTTC.

The rearrangement uses TRBV7-3 and TRBJ2-1, with 9 bases that match TRBD2. The V segment lost 1 base and the J segment 8 bases; nucleotides outside the gene matches: 6. Per germline, CDR1 SGHTA and CDR2 FQGTGA. The CDR3 has 15 residues. As DNA, the CDR3 is TGTGCCAGCAGCTTAATAGCGGGAGAGCTATATGAGCAGTTCTTC. It is translated as CASSLIAGELYEQFF.

The rearrangement joins TRBV29-1 to TRBJ1-3; D is undetermined. Germline loops: CDR1 SQVTM, CDR2 ANQGSEA. V lost 3 bases and J 10 bases, leaving 10 bases between the germline ends. There are 11 residues in the CDR3. The CDR3: CSVESGITIYF. The CDR3 region has the DNA TGCAGCGTTGAGTCGGGGATAACCATATATTTT.

This sequence joins TRBV9 and TRBJ2-5; 7 bases map to TRBD2. This CDR3 spans 16 amino acids. Losses at the gene ends were 0 bases for V and 2 bases for J; bases not matched to a gene: 7. From germline, CDR1 is SGDLS and CDR2 YYNGEE. DNA for the CDR3: TGTGCCAGCAGCGTAGAGGGGACTAACCTACAAGAGACCCAGTACTTC. Protein: CASSVEGTNLQETQYF.

The chain employs TRBV12-3 or TRBV12-4 and TRBJ2-1; D perhaps matches TRBD1 (6 bases). Trimming removed 5 bases from V and 7 bases from J, with 9 bases in between. The CDR3 spans 12 residues. CDR3 in DNA: TGTGCCAGCAGTATCAGGGGTAATGAGCAGTTCTTC. As protein: CASSIRGNEQFF.

The chain couples TRBV6-5 to TRBJ1-2; unclear D gene. Germline V gene lookup returns CDR1 MNHEY and CDR2 SVGAGI. V shed 6 bases and J shed 3 bases, with 14 bases lying between them. CDR3 length equals 14 residues. CDR3 sequence (DNA): TGTGCCAGCAGCATAGCCCCGGAGGACTATGGCTACACCTTC. Translated: CASSIAPEDYGYTF.

The chain links TRBV30 to TRBJ1-6; TRBD1 agrees at 8 bases. Trimming cost V 5 bases and J 4 bases; bases outside gene matches: 16. The CDR3 runs to 18 residues. CDR1 and CDR2 (germline): GTSNPN, SVGIG (reference sequence). This chain's CDR3 is CAWSHPSGQGEYNSPLHF. The CDR3 DNA sequence: TGTGCCTGGTCCCACCCTAGCGGACAGGGAGAATATAATTCACCCCTCCACTTT.

V gene TRBV19 combines with J gene TRBJ2-1, with D hard to call. Germline lookup yields CDR1 LNHDA and CDR2 SQIVND (reference sequence). CDR3 length: 15 residues. V was shortened by 3 bases and J by 0 bases, with 9 bases between the two germline ends. Written as DNA, the CDR3 is TGTGCCAGTAGTATCGGTCAGAACTCCTACAATGAGCAGTTCTTC. It translates to CASSIGQNSYNEQFF.

The rearrangement uses TRBV6-6 and TRBJ2-7, with D perhaps TRBD2 (5 bases). This CDR3 has 13 residues. Trimming pared 5 bases from V and 4 bases from J, leaving 12 bases between. The germline V gene encodes CDR1 MNHNY and CDR2 SVGAGI (reference sequence). Here the CDR3 DNA reads TGTGCCAGCAGTCCATGGGAGTTTTACGAGCAGTACTTC. Translated: CASSPWEFYEQYF.

The chain has TRBV18 and TRBJ1-5; D gene uncertain. The CDR3 spans 15 residues. V was trimmed by 3 bases and J by 3 bases, leaving 12 bases between them. Germline CDR1 is KGHSH and CDR2 is LQKENI. The CDR3 is CASSPQSSPNQPQHF. The CDR3 DNA reads as TGTGCCAGCTCACCTCAGTCGTCCCCCAATCAGCCCCAGCATTTT.

The V gene is TRBV6-1, the J gene TRBJ2-3; 11 bases agree with TRBD2. The CDR3 runs to 16 residues. Germline V lookup: CDR1 MNHNS, CDR2 SASEGT. J lost 5 bases, V lost 3 bases, and 7 bases had no gene match. The CDR3: CASSELEGLAVDTQYF. The DNA of the CDR3 is TGTGCCAGCAGTGAGCTGGAGGGACTAGCGGTAGATACGCAGTATTTT.

The chain uses TRBV6-5 and TRBJ1-5; D is perhaps TRBD1 (5 bases). V lost 7 bases and J lost 7, with 11 bases in between. CDR1 and CDR2 (germline): MNHEY, SVGAGI. This CDR3 spans 12 amino acids. The CDR3 spells CASKKEGQPQHF. CDR3 sequence (DNA): TGTGCCAGCAAAAAGGAGGGGCAGCCCCAGCATTTT.

The CDR3 loop is CASSFTGTDEETQYF. In DNA, the CDR3 is TGTGCCAGTAGCTTTACCGGGACAGATGAAGAGACCCAGTACTTC. The chain employs TRBV19 and TRBJ2-5, with 7 bases fitting TRBD1. Looked up from germline, CDR1 is LNHDA and CDR2 is SQIVND (reference sequence). V lost 6 bases, J lost 3 bases, and 10 bases stayed unmatched. The CDR3 length is 15 residues. Together with reference TRBV19 and TRBJ2-5, the CDR3 gives the full variable domain: DGGITQSPKYLFRKEGQNVTLSCEQNLNHDAMYWYRQDPGQGLRLIYYSQIVNDFQKGDIAEGYSVSREKKESFPLTVTSAQKNPTAFYLCASSFTGTDEETQYFGPGTRLLVL.

This clone was counted a single time. As DNA, the CDR3 is TGTGCCAGTAGTTCCCGACAGGAACTTGAAGCTTTCTTT. It yields the protein CASSSRQELEAFF. The genes are TRBV19 and TRBJ1-1, with D tentatively TRBD1 (6 bases). This CDR3 is built from 13 residues. Germline V lookup: CDR1 LNHDA, CDR2 SQIVND (reference sequence). V shed 5 bases and J shed 7 bases, with 14 bases lying between them.

The genes are TRBV6-5 and TRBJ1-6; D is unresolved. From germline, CDR1 is MNHEY and CDR2 SVGAGI. The CDR3 spans 13 residues. V gave up 0 bases and J gave up 7 bases, with 4 bases separating them. The CDR3 loop is CASSYSLNSPLHF. The DNA for the CDR3 is TGTGCCAGCAGTTACTCCCTGAATTCACCCCTCCACTTT.

This clone has a single count. This chain joins TRBV5-1 and TRBJ2-3, with D perhaps matching TRBD2 (5 bases). Germline V gene data show CDR1 as SGHRS and CDR2 as YFSETQ. Trimming removed 4 bases at V and 3 bases at J, with 9 bases between. This CDR3 has 13 residues. CDR3 sequence reads: CASSPEATDTQYF. The DNA of the CDR3 is TGCGCCAGCAGCCCGGAGGCGACAGATACGCAGTATTTT.